This T cell receptor beta chain was profiled in a study of blood T cell repertoires in COVID-19. Study-level information: T cells, B-cell-depleted T cells, or PBMCs provided the cDNA or gDNA that served as material.

The CDR3 covers 16 residues. Trimming removed 4 bases at V and 3 bases at J, with 18 bases between. The germline V gene has CDR1 MGHRA and CDR2 YSYEKL. Seattle cases were enrolled at active infection and followed longitudinally. The protocol was immunoSEQ multiplex PCR, while the TCRdb copy is restricted to in-frame clones and leaves out a portion. The sample contains some 290,000 clones, over 85% of which appear only once. The TCR originated in a woman between 25 and 40 years old with COVID-19, enrolled during active disease. The sample taken for sequencing was peripheral blood. The J gene is TRBJ1-2, the V gene TRBV4-1; D gene ambiguous. In DNA form, the CDR3 reads TGCGCCAGCAGCCCCCTTACGAGCGACTTACACTATGGCTACACCTTC. It encodes CASSPLTSDLHYGYTF.